The 30 T cell receptor beta chains given below trace back to one sample, sequenced in a study of blood T cell repertoires in COVID-19. Assay used: immunoSEQ multiplex PCR; TCRdb lists only in-frame clones, some missing. The table has some 200,000 clones, 75% to 90% seen once. Specimen: PBMCs or T cells enriched from blood (not recorded which). These receptors originate from a man aged 40-50 years who had recovered from COVID-19.

This clone was observed a handful of times. The genes are TRBV6-5 and TRBJ1-1; 7 bases map to TRBD1. Germline loops: CDR1 MNHEY, CDR2 SVGAGI. Germline trimming cut 0 bases from V and 4 bases from J; bases unmatched to any gene: 5. CDR3 length equals 15 residues. The DNA for the CDR3 is TGTGCCAGCAGTTACTCGACAGGGTTCGTCACTGAAGCTTTCTTT. Residues: CASSYSTGFVTEAFF.

This rearrangement joins TRBV7-2 to TRBJ2-3; TRBD2 matches at 8 bases. Germline lookup yields CDR1 SGHTA and CDR2 FQGNSA. The CDR3 consists of 14 residues. V lost 5 bases and J lost 4; bases outside the gene matches: 5. The DNA for the CDR3 is TGTGCCAGCAGCACCCGAGCGGGGGCAGATACGCAGTATTTT. It specifies CASSTRAGADTQYF.

CDR3 sequence: CASSRDSPSGNTIYF. The CDR3 DNA sequence: TGTGCCAGCAGCCGGGACAGCCCCTCTGGAAACACCATATATTTT. The chain employs TRBV28 and TRBJ1-3, with 7 bases aligning to TRBD1. Germline CDR1 and CDR2: MDHEN and SYDVKM. The CDR3 runs to 15 residues. The junction had 5 bases not matched to a gene; V was cut back by 6 bases and J by 0 bases.

The chain is built from TRBV7-3 and TRBJ1-2, with D unclear. CDR1 and CDR2 (germline): SGHTA, FQGTGA. Trimming removed 1 base at V and 0 bases at J, with 3 bases between. The CDR3 is made up of 13 amino acids. In DNA, the CDR3 is TGTGCCAGCAGCTTAATAGCTAACTATGGCTACACCTTC. Translation gives CASSLIANYGYTF.

The chain recombines TRBV12-3 or TRBV12-4 with TRBJ1-3; D remains ambiguous. The V end lost 3 bases, the J end lost 8 bases, and 11 bases lay between the germline ends. The CDR3 is made up of 13 amino acids. This CDR3 reads CASSFSGRDTIYF. CDR3 in DNA: TGTGCCAGCAGTTTTTCCGGGCGGGACACCATATATTTT.

J is TRBJ2-7 and V is TRBV2, with 10 bases fitting TRBD2. The CDR3 is made up of 15 amino acids. Germline CDR1 is SNHLY and CDR2 is FYNNEI. Germline trimming cut 6 bases from V and 2 bases from J; bases unmatched to any gene: 7. The CDR3 region is CASRKGLANPYEQYF. The CDR3 DNA is TGTGCCAGCAGAAAGGGACTAGCGAACCCCTACGAGCAGTACTTC. Full variable domain (outside the CDR3, taken from reference TRBV2 and TRBJ2-7): EPEVTQTPSHQVTQMGQEVILRCVPISNHLYFYWYRQILGQKVEFLVSFYNNEISEKSEIFDDQFSVERPDGSNFTLKIRSTKLEDSAMYFCASRKGLANPYEQYFGPGTRLTVT.

J is TRBJ2-3 and V is TRBV11-2, with TRBD1 matching 8 bases. CDR3 size: 18 residues. V lost 0 bases to trimming and J lost 1 base; unmatched junction nucleotides: 9. Germline V gives CDR1 SGHAT, CDR2 FQNNGV. CDR3 nucleotides: TGTGCCAGCAGCTTAGATCGTAGGACAGGGTATCGCACAGATACGCAGTATTTT. Amino acid sequence: CASSLDRRTGYRTDTQYF.

The chain is built from TRBV11-2 and TRBJ2-1, with 8 bases fitting TRBD1. Looked up from germline, CDR1 is SGHAT and CDR2 is FQNNGV. Trimming at V came to 4 bases and at J to 16 bases, leaving 15 bases not matched to a gene. This CDR3 region has 14 residues. This chain's CDR3 is CASSYEPRTGLRFF. The CDR3 nucleotides are TGTGCCAGCAGCTATGAACCGAGGACAGGGTTACGTTTCTTC.

The chain uses TRBV6-5 and TRBJ1-2; 10 bases map to TRBD1. The V segment lost 4 bases and the J segment 6 bases; nucleotides outside the gene matches: 5. The CDR3 sequence is 14 residues long. The germline CDR1 and CDR2 sequences are MNHEY and SVGAGI. The CDR3 sequence is CASSLTGGGHGYTF. In DNA form, the CDR3 reads TGTGCCAGCAGTTTGACAGGGGGCGGTCATGGCTACACCTTC.

The CDR3 reads CASSPRGRSGGQYF. In nucleotides, the CDR3 is TGTGCCAGCAGCCCTCGAGGTAGATCGGGTGGGCAGTACTTC. The chain combines TRBV4-2 with TRBJ2-7; no firm D call. Germline loops: CDR1 LGHNA, CDR2 YNFKEQ. Deletions cut 4 bases from V and 9 bases from J, with 19 bases between. The CDR3 consists of 14 residues.

The J gene is TRBJ1-1, the V gene TRBV5-8, with D possibly being TRBD1 (5 bases). This CDR3 is 17 amino acids long. The germline V and J ends were trimmed by 4 bases and 0 bases, with 19 bases remaining between them. Germline CDR1 and CDR2: SGHTS and YDEGEE. CDR3 nucleotides: TGTGCCAGCAGCCCCACCCGGTGGGCAGGGATGAACACTGAAGCTTTCTTT. Amino acids: CASSPTRWAGMNTEAFF.

This chain uses TRBV9 with TRBJ2-5, with D possibly matching TRBD1 (6 bases). Germline-derived CDR1 and CDR2 are SGDLS and YYNGEE. Trimming removed 4 bases at V and 4 bases at J, with 17 bases between. CDR3 length: 15 amino acids. This CDR3 reads CASSMTGTTRETQYF. CDR3 nucleotides: TGTGCCAGCAGCATGACCGGGACAACCCGAGAGACCCAGTACTTC.

This clone was picked up a small number of times. V gene TRBV6-6 combines with J gene TRBJ2-5; the D gene is possibly TRBD2 (7 bases). The V gene's germline CDR1 is MNHNY and CDR2 SVGAGI (reference sequence). This CDR3 has 16 residues. Trimming took off 7 bases at V and 1 base at J, with 19 bases between the two ends. CDR3 in DNA: TGTGCCAGCACCGAACGCGGGGGAGGGGGCCAAGAGACCCAGTACTTC. This encodes CASTERGGGGQETQYF.

The chain uses TRBV15 and TRBJ1-5; D ambiguous. Looked up from germline, CDR1 is LNHNV and CDR2 is YYDKDF (reference sequence). V lost 2 bases and J 4 bases, leaving 6 bases between the germline ends. The CDR3 contains 13 residues. Here the CDR3 reads CATSRPLNQPQHF. CDR3 sequence (DNA): TGTGCCACCAGCAGACCGCTAAATCAGCCCCAGCATTTT.

The chain combines TRBV11-1 with TRBJ2-1, with D possibly being TRBD1 (6 bases). The V gene lost 5 bases and the J gene lost 7 bases, with 18 bases spanning the gap. The CDR3 sequence is 15 residues long. Germline-derived CDR1 and CDR2 are SGHAT and FQDESV (reference sequence). CDR3 coding DNA: TGTGCCAGCAGCACCTGGGACAAAGCAGAAAATGAGCAGTTCTTC. Translation gives CASSTWDKAENEQFF. Complete variable domain (other parts from reference TRBV11-1 and TRBJ2-1): EAEVAQSPRYKITEKSQAVAFWCDPISGHATLYWYRQILGQGPELLVQFQDESVVDDSQLPKDRFSAERLKGVDSTLKIQPAELGDSAMYLCASSTWDKAENEQFFGPGTRLTVL.

V gene TRBV7-9 combines with J gene TRBJ1-5, with 7 positions matching TRBD1. This CDR3 contains 16 residues. Germline assignment: CDR1 SEHNR and CDR2 FQNEAQ (reference sequence). V dropped 7 bases and J dropped 1; count of bases not matched to a gene: 10. The CDR3 nucleotides are TGTGCCAGCACCGACGGACAGGTAGTCAGCAATCAGCCCCAGCATTTT. Its protein is CASTDGQVVSNQPQHF.

The rearrangement links TRBV29-1 to TRBJ1-5; D is undetermined. The germline V and J ends were trimmed by 5 bases and 0 bases, with 8 bases remaining between them. CDR3 length equals 13 residues. From germline, CDR1 is SQVTM and CDR2 ANQGSEA. In nucleotides, the CDR3 is TGCAGCGTTCGAGGTGATAGCAATCAGCCCCAGCATTTT. This sequence encodes CSVRGDSNQPQHF.

The chain links TRBV2 to TRBJ2-5, with no clear D. V was trimmed by 7 bases and J by 3 bases, leaving 15 bases between them. Germline loops: CDR1 SNHLY, CDR2 FYNNEI. CDR3 size: 14 residues. This CDR3 reads CASKLTPKEETQYF. For the CDR3, the DNA is TGTGCCAGCAAGCTGACACCGAAGGAAGAGACCCAGTACTTC. The full variable domain, in which reference TRBV2 and TRBJ2-5 provide the parts outside the CDR3, is EPEVTQTPSHQVTQMGQEVILRCVPISNHLYFYWYRQILGQKVEFLVSFYNNEISEKSEIFDDQFSVERPDGSNFTLKIRSTKLEDSAMYFCASKLTPKEETQYFGPGTRLLVL.

The gene calls are TRBV5-1 and TRBJ2-7, with D maybe TRBD2 (8 bases). Looked up from germline, CDR1 is SGHRS and CDR2 is YFSETQ. Deletions cut 3 bases from V and 2 bases from J, with 15 bases between. This CDR3 is 15 amino acids long. CDR3 protein: CASSSGGTATYEQYF. CDR3 sequence (DNA): TGCGCCAGCAGCTCGGGAGGGACAGCTACCTACGAGCAGTACTTC.

The chain couples TRBV4-2 to TRBJ2-2; a weak D match, TRBD1 (6 bases). The V and J ends lost 1 base and 3 bases respectively, with 12 bases between them. The germline V gene has CDR1 LGHNA and CDR2 YNFKEQ. The CDR3 runs to 16 residues. CDR3 sequence: CASSQVQGGDTGELFF. The CDR3 DNA is TGTGCCAGCAGCCAAGTACAGGGTGGTGACACCGGGGAGCTGTTTTTT.

This chain connects TRBV29-1 to TRBJ2-2; TRBD1 matches 7 bases. The CDR3 has 14 residues. CDR1 is SQVTM, CDR2 ANQGSEA, per germline. Unmatched junction bases numbered 4, after V lost 6 bases and J lost 0 bases. The DNA for the CDR3 is TGCAGCGTGGCACAGGGGCCGAACACCGGGGAGCTGTTTTTT. It codes for CSVAQGPNTGELFF.

The J gene is TRBJ1-5, the V gene TRBV30; D gene unclear. V was pared by 6 bases and J by 0 bases, with 9 bases between. Germline values: CDR1 GTSNPN, CDR2 SVGIG (reference sequence). The CDR3 is 13 amino acids. The CDR3 is CACSFYSNQPQHF. The CDR3 coding sequence is TGTGCCTGCAGTTTTTATAGCAATCAGCCCCAGCATTTT. Drawing the rest from reference TRBV30 and TRBJ1-5, the complete variable domain is SQTIHQWPATLVQPVGSPLSLECTVEGTSNPNLYWYRQAAGRGLQLLFYSVGIGQISSEVPQNLSASRPQDRQFILSSKKLLLSDSGFYLCACSFYSNQPQHFGDGTRLSIL.

There are a few counts of this clone. For the CDR3, the DNA is TGTGCCAGCAGCCGGACACAGCATGACCACTATGGCTACACCTTC. This translates into CASSRTQHDHYGYTF. The rearrangement links TRBV6-5 to TRBJ1-2, with D perhaps matching TRBD1 (5 bases). The V and J ends lost 6 bases and 3 bases respectively, with 17 bases between them. CDR3 length equals 15 residues. The germline gives CDR1 MNHEY, CDR2 SVGAGI.

The V call is TRBV5-1, the J call TRBJ1-2; no clear D. The CDR3 covers 13 residues. The germline V gene encodes CDR1 SGHRS and CDR2 YFSETQ. Trimming stripped 3 bases from V and 0 bases from J, with 6 bases between. CDR3 residues: CASSSSSNYGYTF. DNA of the CDR3: TGCGCCAGCAGCTCCAGTTCTAACTATGGCTACACCTTC. The entire variable domain, with the rest obtained from reference TRBV5-1 and TRBJ1-2, is as follows: KAGVTQTPRYLIKTRGQQVTLSCSPISGHRSVSWYQQTPGQGLQFLFEYFSETQRNKGNFPGRFSGRQFSNSRSEMNVSTLELGDSALYLCASSSSSNYGYTFGSGTRLTVV.

This chain connects TRBV5-1 to TRBJ2-6; D gene ambiguous. V was shortened by 0 bases and J by 3 bases, with 7 bases between the two germline ends. The CDR3 has 15 amino acids. Germline V gives CDR1 SGHRS, CDR2 YFSETQ. CDR3 nucleotides: TGCGCCAGCAGCTTGGGTTCCATTGGGGCCAACGTCCTGACTTTC. Translation: CASSLGSIGANVLTF.

The CDR3 loop is CASSPSQGGTRYTEAFF. CDR3 nucleotides: TGTGCCAGCTCACCTTCTCAGGGAGGAACAAGGTACACTGAAGCTTTCTTT. J is TRBJ1-1 and V is TRBV18, with a tentative D call TRBD1 (5 bases). Trimming pared 3 bases from V and 3 bases from J, leaving 20 bases between. Germline V gives CDR1 KGHSH, CDR2 LQKENI. The CDR3 is 17 residues long.

In this sample, this clone turned up once. The genes are TRBV11-2 and TRBJ1-1; 7 bases align to TRBD1. CDR3 size: 14 residues. Germline assignment: CDR1 SGHAT and CDR2 FQNNGV. V gave up 5 bases and J gave up 2 bases; unmatched junction bases: 5. This CDR3 reads CASSPRTGNTEAFF. For the CDR3, the DNA is TGTGCCAGCAGCCCACGGACAGGAAACACTGAAGCTTTCTTT. Drawing the rest from reference TRBV11-2 and TRBJ1-1, the complete variable domain is EAGVAQSPRYKIIEKRQSVAFWCNPISGHATLYWYQQILGQGPKLLIQFQNNGVVDDSQLPKDRFSAERLKGVDSTLKIQPAKLEDSAVYLCASSPRTGNTEAFFGQGTRLTVV.

The chain uses TRBV10-3 and TRBJ1-2; D is ambiguous. Germline lookup yields CDR1 ENHRY and CDR2 SYGVKD. The V gene lost 6 bases and the J gene lost 6 bases, with 8 bases spanning the gap. This CDR3 region has 11 residues. CDR3 in DNA: TGTGCCATCAGCCCCTCGGATGGCTACACCTTC. As protein: CAISPSDGYTF.

The chain couples TRBV29-1 to TRBJ2-1; the D gene is possibly TRBD1 (5 bases). This CDR3 has 15 amino acids. Looked up from germline, CDR1 is SQVTM and CDR2 is ANQGSEA. V lost 1 base to trimming and J lost 7 bases, with 17 bases between them. Here the CDR3 reads CSVEGSTALMNEQFF. For the CDR3, the DNA is TGCAGCGTTGAAGGGTCGACAGCTTTGATGAATGAGCAGTTCTTC.

V is TRBV5-4 and J is TRBJ2-7, with D maybe TRBD2 (6 bases). The CDR3 runs 15 residues. Germline CDR1 is SGHNT and CDR2 is YYREEE (reference sequence). V was clipped by 3 bases and J by 1 base, with 14 bases between them. CDR3 DNA sequence: TGTGCCAGCAGCTCTGGAGGGAGGATATCCTACGAGCAGTACTTC. Its protein is CASSSGGRISYEQYF.